Listed here are 9 T cell receptor beta chains from one sample, sequenced in a study of T cells in Graves' hyperthyroidism and ophthalmopathy. Template material for amplifying TCR beta CDR3 regions consisted of RNA transcripts. The TCR CDR3 first-round RT-PCR relied on the HTBI primer set. MiXCR, run by TCRdb on the multiplex PCR reads, gives a single entry per CDR3 protein. This sample has fewer than 650,000 distinct CDR3 sequences, with 12% to 15% found just once. The sequenced material came from blood. Source of these receptors: a young woman with Graves' ophthalmopathy.

The table lists this clonotype with a few counts. The chain has TRBV5-1 and TRBJ1-6; 7 bases are a match to TRBD1. Germline CDR1 SGHRS, CDR2 YFSETQ. The CDR3 has 15 amino acids. V shed 4 bases and J 9 bases; nucleotides not matched to a gene: 10. CDR3 residues: CASSTLRQGGSPLHF. The DNA for the CDR3 is TGCGCCAGCAGCACCCTACGACAGGGAGGTTCACCCCTCCACTTT. Looking up the rest from reference TRBV5-1 and TRBJ1-6 gives the full variable domain: KAGVTQTPRYLIKTRGQQVTLSCSPISGHRSVSWYQQTPGQGLQFLFEYFSETQRNKGNFPGRFSGRQFSNSRSEMNVSTLELGDSALYLCASSTLRQGGSPLHFGNGTRLTVT.

This clonotype was counted a few times. V usage is TRBV19 and J usage is TRBJ1-2; tentative D call: TRBD1 (5 bases). The V gene lost 6 bases and the J gene lost 8 bases, with 19 bases spanning the gap. The CDR3 contains 14 residues. CDR1 is LNHDA and CDR2 is SQIVND in the germline V gene (reference sequence). CDR3 in DNA: TGTGCCAGTAGCCTACAAGCCAGGGACTGGGGCTACACCTTC. It specifies CASSLQARDWGYTF.

This clonotype appeared many times. The genes are TRBV20-1 and TRBJ2-5, with 13 bases lining up with TRBD2. Trimming removed 5 bases from V and 7 bases from J; junction bases left unmatched: 10. Germline V gene sequence: CDR1 DFQATT, CDR2 SNEGSKA (reference sequence). The CDR3 has 15 residues. CDR3 DNA: TGCAGTGCTGCCGGGACTAGCGGGATGGGGACGACCCAGTACTTC. As protein: CSAAGTSGMGTTQYF.

At least ten counts were recorded for this clonotype. The rearrangement links TRBV29-1 to TRBJ1-1, with a possible D match to TRBD1 (5 bases). The CDR3 has 11 amino acids. Germline CDR1 SQVTM, CDR2 ANQGSEA. V lost 4 bases, J lost 5 bases, and 8 bases lay in between. CDR3 sequence: CSVVGGTEAFF. The CDR3 coding sequence is TGCAGCGTTGTTGGGGGGACTGAAGCTTTCTTT.

Ten or more counts support this clonotype. The gene calls are TRBV7-2 and TRBJ2-7, with no clear D. Trimming removed 7 bases from V and 3 bases from J, with 10 bases in between. The CDR3 sequence is 12 residues long. Germline values: CDR1 SGHTA, CDR2 FQGNSA. The CDR3 protein is CASTQLHYEQYF. The CDR3 DNA reads TGTGCCAGCACCCAACTCCACTACGAGCAGTACTTC.

The rearrangement joins TRBV28 to TRBJ1-6; a possible D gene is TRBD1 (5 bases). Trimming took off 6 bases at V and 12 bases at J, with 27 bases between the two ends. This CDR3 has 17 amino acids. CDR1 is MDHEN, CDR2 SYDVKM, per germline. CDR3 region: CASSPRYRGTGRLPLHF. The CDR3 DNA follows: TGTGCCAGCAGCCCGAGATATCGCGGGACGGGGAGGTTACCCCTCCACTTT. The whole variable domain, remainder taken from reference TRBV28 and TRBJ1-6, is DVKVTQSSRYLVKRTGEKVFLECVQDMDHENMFWYRQDPGLGLRLIYFSYDVKMKEKGDIPEGYSVSREKKERFSLILESASTNQTSMYLCASSPRYRGTGRLPLHFGNGTRLTVT.

This clonotype has just a few counts. This chain joins TRBV20-1 and TRBJ1-4; 7 bases fit TRBD1. The CDR3 runs 14 residues. With 5 bases clipped from V and 5 bases from J, the junction kept 8 bases outside the gene matches. Germline V gene lookup returns CDR1 DFQATT and CDR2 SNEGSKA (reference sequence). DNA of the CDR3: TGCAGTGCTCCGATAGGGACAGCGAATGAAAAACTGTTTTTT. Its protein product is CSAPIGTANEKLFF.

The table lists this clonotype with a few counts. A much larger clone lies a single base off, so this may be a read error. The V call is TRBV12-3 or TRBV12-4, the J call TRBJ2-4; TRBD2 agrees at 9 bases. This CDR3 has 15 amino acids. The V and J ends lost 7 bases and 9 bases, in that order; junction bases with no gene match: 13. In nucleotides, the CDR3 is TGTGCCAGCAACCCTGGCGGGAGGGTCTCTCGCATTCAGTACTTC. It is translated as CASNPGGRVSRIQYF.

This clonotype was found a few times. In DNA form, the CDR3 reads TGTGCCAGTAGCATTAACCCGTTTAGCAATCAGCCCCAGCATTTT. This gives the protein CASSINPFSNQPQHF. This rearrangement joins TRBV19 to TRBJ1-5, with unresolved D. Germline values: CDR1 LNHDA, CDR2 SQIVND (reference sequence). CDR3 length: 15 residues. Between the trimmed V and J ends, which lost 6 bases and 0 bases, there was a span of 12 bases.